This T cell receptor (beta chain) emerged from a study of early T cells in non-severe SARS-CoV-2 infection (dated by TCRdb to the early 2020s). For the study in its entirety: Because TCR sequencing was done on bulk RNA from unsorted whole blood, the alpha and beta chains could not be paired.

The germline V gene sets CDR1 to SNHLY and CDR2 to FYNNEI. The junction carries 10 bases between V and J, which are trimmed by 3 bases and 0 bases respectively. Its CDR3 holds 15 amino acids, cysteine through phenylalanine. Only CDR3 DNA is held: 45 bases, read in frame from base 1. Preparation of the library involved 5' RACE. The instrument given in TCRdb is NextSeq 500. Unique molecular identifiers were attached to individual cDNA molecules in the TCR library protocol so that sequencing error and PCR bias could be corrected. Both TCR alpha and beta chains were sequenced, and tight co-correlation was observed between alpha and beta sequence abundances in each sample. The paper's processing steps were these. Decombinator V4 was used to perform V gene, J gene and CDR3 annotation of TCR sequences. TCRs were defined as expanded if a significant change between any two time points was detected under a Poisson model with p below 0.0001. TCR abundances were normalised to the total number of TCRs sequenced per sample and were expressed as counts per million. MAIT TCRs were defined by TRAV1-2 paired with TRAJ12, TRAJ20 or TRAJ33, and iNKT TCRs by TRAV10 paired with TRAJ18. VDJdb, accessed 1 November 2021, was searched for CMV, EBV and SARS-CoV-2 annotated TCRs, excluding TCRs annotated for multiple antigens. In TCRdb, the public reads were trimmed at Q25 with fastp and aligned with MiXCR, with productive beta chains retained. Entries that share a CDR3 protein sequence are merged under the most common genes and DNA. The V and J calls were not made by the authors but by TCRdb's processing. This sample has roughly 72,000 distinct CDR3 sequences in its table, and around 13% of those were observed once. The ten largest make up about 1.1% of the sample.

Summary of the overall study and its limitations: VDJdb matching was skewed toward anti-spike CD8 responses, so virus-specific expansions were likely underestimated and private and CD4 specificities were missed.

Ten or more counts support this clonotype. This clone's antigen is unknown. The input lacks base qualities; no much larger clone sits a single base away. Set within a cohort of healthcare workers in London, UK, this nested case-control study involved weekly PCR testing of nasopharyngeal swabs along with blood sampling. Healthcare workers were recruited between 23 and 31 March 2020, during the week of the UK lockdown, and were followed weekly for up to roughly 16 weeks. The TCR sequence derives from an adult who was a healthcare worker with PCR-confirmed SARS-CoV-2 infection or an uninfected control (not recorded which). The chain joins TRBV2 to TRBJ2-3; no D gene is confidently identified. The sequenced sample consisted of whole blood. The CDR3 sequence is CASSEGRTSTDTQYF. The nucleotide sequence reads as follows: TGTGCCAGCAGTGAGGGCAGAACTAGCACAGATACGCAGTATTTT.